The rows below give T cell receptor beta chains drawn from one sample of a study of T cells in localized non-small cell lung cancer. Using immunoSEQ multiplex PCR, the repertoire was profiled, and TCRdb retains in-frame clones only, with some absent. This table holds more than 9,000 clones, approximately 48% found once. Sequencing was performed on lymph node tissue, taken before any cancer treatment. Receptor source: a woman aged 40-70 years with stage II squamous cell lung carcinoma. Both conserved end residues are part of each CDR3. D genes are given only for firm matches. Some rows mark clone size as missing; the rest say once, few, many or name a class of expanded clone.

-	15	-	TRBV19	TRBJ1-2	CASSNGIVPANGYTF	TGTGCCAGTAGTAACGGGATTGTTCCCGCCAACGGCTACACCTTC
-	14	few	TRBV6-8	TRBJ2-1	CASARDASYNEQFF	TGTGCCAGCGCGAGGGATGCCTCCTACAATGAGCAGTTCTTC
-	15	-	TRBV6-8	TRBJ1-1	CASSATQLWNTEAFF	TGTGCCAGCAGTGCCACCCAGTTGTGGAACACTGAAGCTTTCTTT
TRBD1	14	-	TRBV29-1	TRBJ2-3	CSGMTGVSADTQYF	TGCAGCGGGATGACAGGGGTTAGCGCAGATACGCAGTATTTT
-	12	-	TRBV30	TRBJ1-2	CAWSPGDLGYTF	TGTGCCTGGAGTCCGGGGGATTTGGGCTACACCTTC
TRBD1	15	-	TRBV6-8	TRBJ1-1	CASSLTGGKNTEAFF	TGTGCCAGCAGTCTAACAGGGGGCAAGAACACTGAAGCTTTCTTT
TRBD1	15	-	TRBV18	TRBJ1-3	CASSSTGGSGNTIYF	TGTGCCAGCTCGTCAACAGGGGGCAGTGGAAACACCATATATTTT
-	13	-	TRBV14	TRBJ1-5	CASSLSTNQPQHF	TGTGCCAGCAGTCTCTCCACCAATCAGCCCCAGCATTTT
TRBD1	12	-	TRBV30	TRBJ1-3	CAFQGAGNTIYF	TGTGCCTTCCAGGGGGCTGGAAACACCATATATTTT
TRBD2	16	-	TRBV5-1	TRBJ2-1	CASSLGGRLADNEQFF	TGCGCCAGCAGCTTGGGAGGGCGACTAGCGGACAATGAGCAGTTCTTC
-	14	-	TRBV9	TRBJ2-3	CASSARTARDTQYF	TGTGCCAGCAGCGCCCGGACGGCCCGAGATACGCAGTATTTT
-	12	once	TRBV19	TRBJ1-1	CASSLTGREAFF	TGTGCCAGTAGCCTTACAGGGAGGGAAGCTTTCTTT
-	12	-	TRBV29-1	TRBJ1-5	CSARTADQPQHF	TGCAGCGCTAGGACAGCCGATCAGCCCCAGCATTTT
-	15	-	TRBV5-1	TRBJ1-4	CASSDNTGSNEKLFF	TGCGCCAGCAGCGATAACACAGGTTCTAATGAAAAACTGTTTTTT
TRBD1	13	-	TRBV28	TRBJ1-2	CASSLPGTGGYTF	TGTGCCAGCAGTCTACCTGGGACAGGAGGCTACACCTTC
TRBD1	14	-	TRBV11-3	TRBJ1-1	CASSSGGLNTEAFF	TGTGCCAGCAGCTCAGGGGGCCTGAACACTGAAGCTTTCTTT
TRBD1	16	few	TRBV9	TRBJ2-3	CASSVTGTGRADTQYF	TGTGCCAGCAGCGTTACCGGGACAGGTCGGGCAGATACGCAGTATTTT
TRBD2	15	-	TRBV28	TRBJ2-5	CASSLAGGYQETQYF	TGTGCCAGCAGTCTAGCGGGGGGGTACCAAGAGACCCAGTACTTC
-	17	few	TRBV11-3	TRBJ2-7	CASSLDIGQRFSYEQYF	TGTGCCAGCAGCTTGGATATAGGGCAGAGGTTCTCCTACGAGCAGTACTTC
TRBD1	15	-	TRBV19	TRBJ2-1	CASSPGTGRRDEQFF	TGTGCCAGTAGTCCCGGGACAGGGAGAAGGGATGAGCAGTTCTTC
-	15	few	TRBV9	TRBJ2-4	CASKVGALAKNIQYF	TGTGCCAGCAAGGTCGGGGCACTAGCCAAAAACATTCAGTACTTC
-	12	-	TRBV19	TRBJ1-5	CASSMGYQPQHF	TGTGCCAGTAGTATGGGCTATCAGCCCCAGCATTTT
TRBD1	15	-	TRBV29-1	TRBJ1-1	CSARTGGGGDTEAFF	TGCAGCGCCCGGACAGGGGGCGGCGGGGACACTGAAGCTTTCTTT
-	15	few	TRBV28	TRBJ1-1	CASSFGSSMNTEAFF	TGTGCCAGCAGTTTTGGCAGTTCTATGAACACTGAAGCTTTCTTT
-	14	-	TRBV18	TRBJ1-1	CASSPGILKTEAFF	TGTGCCAGCTCCCCAGGGATATTAAAAACTGAAGCTTTCTTT
TRBD1	16	medium-sized	TRBV11-3	TRBJ1-1	CASSLETGTLGTEAFF	TGTGCCAGCAGCTTGGAGACAGGGACCTTAGGCACTGAAGCTTTCTTT
TRBD1	16	-	TRBV10-2	TRBJ1-6	CASRETGTGAGSPLHF	TGCGCCAGCAGGGAAACCGGGACAGGGGCCGGTTCACCCCTCCACTTT
-	16	-	TRBV30	TRBJ2-2	CASIGGPGGDTGELFF	TGTGCCTCAATCGGGGGGCCCGGGGGAGACACCGGGGAGCTGTTTTTT
TRBD1	17	-	TRBV19	TRBJ1-5	CASMPGQGKSSNQPQHF	TGTGCCAGTATGCCGGGACAGGGGAAAAGTAGCAATCAGCCCCAGCATTTT
-	16	-	TRBV28	TRBJ2-3	CASSSSTVSRTDTQYF	TGTGCCAGCAGCTCTAGTACCGTCAGTCGCACAGATACGCAGTATTTT
TRBD2	17	few	TRBV6-8	TRBJ2-7	CASSVMGTSGGRSEQYF	TGTGCCAGCAGTGTTATGGGGACTAGCGGGGGGCGGAGTGAGCAGTACTTC
-	13	-	TRBV29-1	TRBJ1-1	CSVDAGGGTEAFF	TGCAGCGTTGATGCTGGGGGGGGGACTGAAGCTTTCTTT
-	16	-	TRBV9	TRBJ2-2	CASSDWEVGVIGELFF	TGTGCCAGCAGTGATTGGGAAGTTGGGGTTATCGGGGAACTGTTTTTT
-	17	-	TRBV4-1	TRBJ1-4	CASSQEYLGRENEKLFF	TGCGCCAGCAGCCAAGAATACCTGGGCAGGGAGAATGAAAAACTGTTTTTT
-	15	few	TRBV7-5	TRBJ1-2	CASSWSWGGNYGYTF	TGTGCCAGCAGCTGGAGCTGGGGTGGTAACTATGGCTACACCTTC
TRBD1	14	few	TRBV6-8	TRBJ1-5	CASSPNRGSQPQHF	TGTGCCAGCAGTCCTAACAGGGGGAGTCAGCCCCAGCATTTT
TRBD2	16	once	TRBV14	TRBJ2-3	CASSRDGGANTDTQYF	TGTGCCAGCAGCCGCGACGGGGGGGCCAACACAGATACGCAGTATTTT
TRBD1	14	-	TRBV19	TRBJ2-5	CASSIRGQSETQYF	TGTGCCAGTAGTATTAGGGGGCAATCGGAGACCCAGTACTTC
TRBD2	18	-	TRBV14	TRBJ2-2	CASSRRREGVSPLGELFF	TGTGCCAGCAGCCGGCGGCGGGAGGGCGTATCACCATTAGGGGAGCTGTTTTTT
-	13	-	TRBV19	TRBJ2-5	CASSGTSGETQYF	TGTGCCAGTAGTGGGACCAGCGGAGAGACCCAGTACTTC
-	14	few	TRBV6-8	TRBJ1-2	CASTSPEVGYGYTF	TGTGCCAGCACCTCCCCGGAGGTAGGGTATGGCTACACCTTC
-	12	-	TRBV6-8	TRBJ1-5	CASSPDGQPQHF	TGTGCCAGCAGTCCCGATGGTCAGCCCCAGCATTTT
-	16	few	TRBV6-8	TRBJ1-3	CASSSRKWSSGNTIYF	TGTGCCAGCAGTTCCCGGAAGTGGTCCTCTGGAAACACCATATATTTT
-	16	-	TRBV30	TRBJ2-3	CAWSTSGARLGGTQYF	TGTGCCTGGAGTACATCCGGGGCCCGGCTGGGTGGTACGCAGTATTTT